These T cell receptor beta chains were read from a single sample in a study of T-cell memory formation after mild COVID-19. TCRdb called the 5' RACE reads again in MiXCR, with one record for every CDR3 protein. Counted here are more than 250,000 distinct CDR3 sequences, 15% to 20% occurring once; the ten biggest clones make up 20% to 25%. The specimen was PBMCs or a T cell subset sorted from them (not recorded which). The source of these receptors is a man younger than 30 who had mild COVID-19 (a few samples of this study predate the infection). Cell type and time point are not known. Both conserved end residues are part of each CDR3. D genes are given only for firm matches. Clone size appears in some rows only: once, few, many, or a class for an expanded clone.

D: .; size: .; J: TRBJ2-3; V: TRBV4-1; DNA: TGCGCCAGCAGCCACCCGCTCGATACGCAGTATTTT; CDR3: CASSHPLDTQYF
D: .; size: .; J: TRBJ2-3; V: TRBV10-3; DNA: TGTGCCATCAGTGAGGGGGCAGGGAGGACAGATACGCAGTATTTT; CDR3: CAISEGAGRTDTQYF
D: TRBD1; size: .; J: TRBJ2-2; V: TRBV11-2; DNA: TGTGCCAGCAGCTATCTACAGGGACAGGGGGCTTGGGAGCTGTTTTTT; CDR3: CASSYLQGQGAWELFF
D: .; size: few; J: TRBJ2-7; V: TRBV20-1; DNA: TGCAGTGCTAGAGACAGGAGGTCCAACTACGAGCAGTACTTC; CDR3: CSARDRRSNYEQYF
D: .; size: many; J: TRBJ2-3; V: TRBV12-3/TRBV12-4; DNA: TGTGCCAGCAGTCCCGACTCAGGTCGCAGGGATTTT; CDR3: CASSPDSGRRDF
D: .; size: .; J: TRBJ1-3; V: TRBV6-5; DNA: TGTGCCAGCAGTTACGGAGGGGATGGAAACACCATATATTTT; CDR3: CASSYGGDGNTIYF
D: TRBD1; size: few; J: TRBJ1-5; V: TRBV4-1; DNA: TGCGCCAGCGGGCAGGGGGGCCGCCCCCAGCATTTT; CDR3: CASGQGGRPQHF
D: .; size: .; J: TRBJ1-5; V: TRBV6-5; DNA: TGTGCCAGCAGTTCGGGAGTTAATAGCAATCAGCCCCAGCATTTT; CDR3: CASSSGVNSNQPQHF
D: .; size: many; J: TRBJ2-5; V: TRBV7-6; DNA: TGTGCCAGCAGCTTAGAACTGCTTCAGACCCAGTACTTC; CDR3: CASSLELLQTQYF
D: .; size: .; J: TRBJ1-2; V: TRBV9; DNA: TGTGCCAGCAGCGTAGATCCCCTAGCGCCTGGCTACACCTTC; CDR3: CASSVDPLAPGYTF
D: .; size: few; J: TRBJ1-2; V: TRBV6-5; DNA: TGTGCCAGCAGTTATACCCCTACCTATGGCTACACCTTC; CDR3: CASSYTPTYGYTF
D: .; size: few; J: TRBJ1-2; V: TRBV5-4; DNA: TGTGCCAGCAGCTTGGTCGGGGTGAGGATTAACTATGGCTACACCTTC; CDR3: CASSLVGVRINYGYTF
D: TRBD1; size: .; J: TRBJ1-1; V: TRBV6-5; DNA: TGTGCCAGCAGTTACAGGGGGCTTAGAGCTTTCTTT; CDR3: CASSYRGLRAFF
D: TRBD1; size: few; J: TRBJ1-1; V: TRBV29-1; DNA: TGCAGCGTTGGCCCGACAGGGGGGACCATGAACACTGAAGCTTTCTTT; CDR3: CSVGPTGGTMNTEAFF
D: .; size: once; J: TRBJ1-1; V: TRBV6-5; DNA: TGTGCCAGCAGTTCCACGGAGGGACCTTGGAGGGGAGCTTTCTTT; CDR3: CASSSTEGPWRGAFF
D: TRBD1; size: few; J: TRBJ1-2; V: TRBV10-3; DNA: TGTGCCATCAGTCGACAGGGAGGTAAAGCTAACTATGGCTACACCTTC; CDR3: CAISRQGGKANYGYTF
D: .; size: .; J: TRBJ2-2; V: TRBV5-1; DNA: TGCGCCAGCAGCTTGGTCGTCCCCGGGGAGCTGTTTTTT; CDR3: CASSLVVPGELFF
D: .; size: few; J: TRBJ2-3; V: TRBV3-1; DNA: TGTGCCAGCAGCCAAGTCAACAGAGATACGCAGTATTTT; CDR3: CASSQVNRDTQYF
D: TRBD2; size: few; J: TRBJ2-3; V: TRBV5-1; DNA: TGCGCCAGCAGCTCCGGGACTAGTCGTCGGGATACGCAGTATTTT; CDR3: CASSSGTSRRDTQYF
D: .; size: .; J: TRBJ1-1; V: TRBV12-3/TRBV12-4; DNA: TGTGCCAGCAGTTTAGCCGGGTTTAACACTGAAGCTTTCTTT; CDR3: CASSLAGFNTEAFF
D: TRBD1; size: once; J: TRBJ1-2; V: TRBV24-1; DNA: TGTGCCACCAGTGACACGGGACAGGGGTATGGCTACACCTTC; CDR3: CATSDTGQGYGYTF
D: .; size: few; J: TRBJ1-2; V: TRBV27; DNA: TGTGCCAGCAGTTGGGAGGGCTACACCTTC; CDR3: CASSWEGYTF
D: .; size: many; J: TRBJ1-1; V: TRBV12-3/TRBV12-4; DNA: TGTGCCAGCAGTTTCGCCCCGAACACTGAAGCTTTCTTT; CDR3: CASSFAPNTEAFF
D: TRBD1; size: once; J: TRBJ1-2; V: TRBV5-1; DNA: TGCGCCAGCAGCTTGGACAGGGGCAATGGCTACACCTTC; CDR3: CASSLDRGNGYTF
D: TRBD2; size: few; J: TRBJ2-2; V: TRBV20-1; DNA: TGCAGTGCTAGGACTAGCGGGACGAACACCGGGGAGCTGTTTTTT; CDR3: CSARTSGTNTGELFF
D: TRBD1; size: few; J: TRBJ2-2; V: TRBV11-3; DNA: TGTGCCAGCAGCGGGACAGTTACGACCGGGGAGCTGTTTTTT; CDR3: CASSGTVTTGELFF
D: .; size: few; J: TRBJ1-3; V: TRBV3-1; DNA: TGTGCCAGCAGCCTCCCAGGGACTGGAAACACCATATATTTT; CDR3: CASSLPGTGNTIYF
D: .; size: few; J: TRBJ1-5; V: TRBV29-1; DNA: TGCAGCGTGGGGACGGTCTTAGGGCCCCAGCATTTT; CDR3: CSVGTVLGPQHF
D: TRBD1; size: .; J: TRBJ1-4; V: TRBV7-6; DNA: TGTGCCAGCAGCCACTCCGGGACAGGGGCTGGGAATGAAAAACTGTTTTTT; CDR3: CASSHSGTGAGNEKLFF
D: .; size: many; J: TRBJ2-5; V: TRBV7-9; DNA: TGTGCCAGCAGCTTAGTGGCCAAAACAGGGCAAGAGACCCAGTACTTC; CDR3: CASSLVAKTGQETQYF
D: .; size: .; J: TRBJ2-1; V: TRBV5-1; DNA: TGCGCCAGCAGCTCTAGCGATGAGCAGTTCTTC; CDR3: CASSSSDEQFF
D: .; size: .; J: TRBJ2-3; V: TRBV23-1; DNA: TGCGCCAGCGAGGCGGGGTTTAGGGCAGATACGCAGTATTTT; CDR3: CASEAGFRADTQYF
D: .; size: many; J: TRBJ2-2; V: TRBV11-2; DNA: TGTGCCAGCAGCTTAGATACAGCGAACACCGGGGAGCTGTTTTTT; CDR3: CASSLDTANTGELFF
D: .; size: .; J: TRBJ2-5; V: TRBV5-1; DNA: TGCGCCAGCAGCCCCGGGGGACCCCAAGAGACCCAGTACTTC; CDR3: CASSPGGPQETQYF
D: .; size: .; J: TRBJ2-2; V: TRBV12-3/TRBV12-4; DNA: TGTGCCAGCTCTACGCACAGGAACACCGGGGAGCTGTTTTTT; CDR3: CASSTHRNTGELFF
D: TRBD1; size: few; J: TRBJ2-2; V: TRBV5-1; DNA: TGCGCCAGCAGCTTGTGGACAGGGACCGGGGAGCTGTTTTTT; CDR3: CASSLWTGTGELFF
D: .; size: few; J: TRBJ1-3; V: TRBV4-3; DNA: TGCGCCAGCAGCCAAGATAGGGGGAGCTCTGGAAACACCATATATTTT; CDR3: CASSQDRGSSGNTIYF
D: .; size: many; J: TRBJ2-3; V: TRBV5-1; DNA: TGCGCCAGCAGCGAGGGACCCGCGGCAGATACGCAGTATTTT; CDR3: CASSEGPAADTQYF
D: .; size: .; J: TRBJ1-1; V: TRBV29-1; DNA: TGCAGCCTCCTCCCAGGGGCACGGAAAGCTTTCTTT; CDR3: CSLLPGARKAFF
D: .; size: .; J: TRBJ1-1; V: TRBV10-3; DNA: TGTGCCACCATCTCGAACACTGAAGCTTTCTTT; CDR3: CATISNTEAFF
D: TRBD1; size: .; J: TRBJ2-5; V: TRBV4-3; DNA: TGCGCCAGCAGCCAAGAGAGCCTGGGACAGGGGGCTGGAGAGACCCAGTACTTC; CDR3: CASSQESLGQGAGETQYF
D: .; size: .; J: TRBJ1-1; V: TRBV4-2; DNA: TGTGCCAGCAGCCCCAAGCTGGGCTACACTGAAGCTTTCTTT; CDR3: CASSPKLGYTEAFF
D: .; size: many; J: TRBJ1-2; V: TRBV7-9; DNA: TGTGCCAGCAGCTTAGCCAACTATGGCTACACCTTC; CDR3: CASSLANYGYTF
D: TRBD1; size: few; J: TRBJ1-1; V: TRBV12-3/TRBV12-4; DNA: TGTGCCAGCAGTTCCAGGACAGGTTCTACTGAAGCTTTCTTT; CDR3: CASSSRTGSTEAFF
D: .; size: .; J: TRBJ1-1; V: TRBV5-5; DNA: TGTGCCAGCAGCTTAGCAGGGGCTGATGAAGCTTTCTTT; CDR3: CASSLAGADEAFF
D: .; size: .; J: TRBJ2-3; V: TRBV7-9; DNA: TGTGCCAGCAGCCCAAGCCTGGATACGCAGTATTTT; CDR3: CASSPSLDTQYF
D: TRBD2; size: few; J: TRBJ2-5; V: TRBV7-6; DNA: TGTGCCAGCAGCTTAGAGCGGGGCGGGGAGACCCAGTACTTC; CDR3: CASSLERGGETQYF
D: TRBD2; size: .; J: TRBJ2-3; V: TRBV10-3; DNA: TGTGCCATCAGTGAGTCGAGGGAGGGGACAGATACGCAGTATTTT; CDR3: CAISESREGTDTQYF
D: TRBD1; size: few; J: TRBJ2-3; V: TRBV7-6; DNA: TGTGCCAGCAGCAGACAGGGTCGCGATACGCAGTATTTT; CDR3: CASSRQGRDTQYF
D: TRBD2; size: few; J: TRBJ2-3; V: TRBV11-2; DNA: TGTGCCAGCAGGACCCTTCGACGGGGGGGGAGCACAGATACGCAGTATTTT; CDR3: CASRTLRRGGSTDTQYF
D: .; size: few; J: TRBJ2-2; V: TRBV29-1; DNA: TGCAGCGCGGGCAGGGCAAAGAACACCGGGGAGCTGTTTTTT; CDR3: CSAGRAKNTGELFF
D: .; size: few; J: TRBJ2-7; V: TRBV20-1; DNA: TGCAGTGCCGAGGATGTCTACGAGCAGTACTTC; CDR3: CSAEDVYEQYF
D: .; size: few; J: TRBJ1-5; V: TRBV9; DNA: TGTGCCAGCAGCTCGAGGGGAGGGTACAATCAGCCCCAGCATTTT; CDR3: CASSSRGGYNQPQHF
D: TRBD2; size: .; J: TRBJ2-7; V: TRBV5-1; DNA: TGCGCCAGCAGCTTGGCAGCGGGGGGTAACGAGCAGTACTTC; CDR3: CASSLAAGGNEQYF
D: .; size: many; J: TRBJ1-2; V: TRBV29-1; DNA: TGCAGCGTCGGAGGTGGGGAAGGCTATGGCTACACCTTC; CDR3: CSVGGGEGYGYTF
D: .; size: .; J: TRBJ2-3; V: TRBV12-3/TRBV12-4; DNA: TGTGCCAGCAGCCAAGGACGAATCACCCCAGATACGCAGTATTTT; CDR3: CASSQGRITPDTQYF
D: .; size: once; J: TRBJ2-5; V: TRBV29-1; DNA: TGCAGCGCAGGGTATCCGGAGACCCAGTACTTC; CDR3: CSAGYPETQYF